Below are 7 T cell receptor beta chains sequenced from a single sample in a study of shared T cell receptors in the human thymus. Libraries were prepared by immunoSEQ multiplex PCR; TCRdb keeps only in-frame clonotypes and omits some of them. The sample lists about 710,000 clones; around 87% were seen once. The data also belong to a second study, concerning human thymus T cells.

What was sequenced was thymocytes. The source of these receptors is a boy under three years old with a congenital heart defect.

This clone showed up just once. The genes are TRBV6-4 and TRBJ2-2; maybe TRBD1 (6 bases). Trimming stripped 6 bases from V and 7 bases from J, with 15 bases between. Germline CDR1 is MRHNA and CDR2 is SNTAGT. The CDR3 contains 14 residues. The CDR3, as DNA: TGTGCCAGCAGAGCCGGGACACCGTACGGGGAGCTGTTTTTT. Residues: CASRAGTPYGELFF.

The genes are TRBV18 and TRBJ2-6; TRBD1 aligns across 8 bases. CDR3 length equals 21 residues. Trimming at V came to 4 bases and at J to 0 bases, leaving 17 bases not matched to a gene. Per germline, CDR1 KGHSH and CDR2 LQKENI. The chain's CDR3 is CASSLPEPAGGNSSGANVLTF. The CDR3 DNA reads as TGTGCCAGCTCACTCCCAGAGCCGGCAGGGGGCAATAGCTCTGGGGCCAACGTCCTGACTTTC.

V is TRBV25-1 and J is TRBJ2-7; D is uncertain. This CDR3 spans 16 amino acids. With 1 base removed from V and 1 base from J, the gap between germline ends came to 14 bases. CDR1 and CDR2 from the germline V gene are MGHDK and SYGVNS. The CDR3 region has the DNA TGTGCCAGCAGTGAATCCAAGCGATCCCGTTCCTACGAGCAGTACTTC. Protein: CASSESKRSRSYEQYF.

V and J are TRBV11-2 and TRBJ1-2, with 7 bases that match TRBD1. Looked up from germline, CDR1 is SGHAT and CDR2 is FQNNGV. The junction had 9 bases not matched to a gene; V was cut back by 4 bases and J by 1 base. The CDR3 runs to 16 residues. CDR3 nucleotides: TGTGCCAGCAGCTCCCGGACAGGAGGGTATAACTATGGCTACACCTTC. This codes for CASSSRTGGYNYGYTF.

The chain couples TRBV9 to TRBJ2-7; 13 nucleotides match TRBD2. In germline, CDR1 is SGDLS, CDR2 YYNGEE. This CDR3 is 16 amino acids long. V trimming: 0 bases; J trimming: 7 bases; junction bases outside the gene matches: 7. In DNA form, the CDR3 reads TGTGCCAGCAGCGTAGGGGGGACTAGCGGGAAGGGAGAGCAGTACTTC. It encodes CASSVGGTSGKGEQYF.

This chain uses TRBV2 with TRBJ1-4; D is possibly TRBD1 (5 bases). CDR1 is SNHLY and CDR2 is FYNNEI in the germline V gene. This CDR3 comprises 12 residues. V lost 10 bases, J lost 10 bases, and 16 bases lay in between. The CDR3 coding sequence is TGTGCCACCAGGGAGGGTCCCGTAAAACTGTTTTTT. Protein sequence: CATREGPVKLFF.

The J gene is TRBJ2-7, the V gene TRBV6-5, with D possibly being TRBD2 (7 bases). The germline V and J ends were trimmed by 1 base and 3 bases, with 13 bases remaining between them. The CDR3 runs to 15 residues. CDR1 and CDR2 (germline): MNHEY, SVGAGI. The CDR3 sequence: CASSYCGGACYEQYF. The DNA for the CDR3 is TGTGCCAGCAGTTACTGCGGGGGCGCATGCTACGAGCAGTACTTC.